The text below deals with one T cell receptor (beta chain). V gave up 3 bases and J gave up 3 bases, with 12 bases separating them. CDR3 size: 14 residues. Germline CDR1 reads LNHDA; CDR2 reads SQIVND (reference sequence). This sample is part of a study of shared clonotypes between healthy human individuals. The study ran the assay at deep level. TCRdb keeps only in-frame clones here, not all; method: immunoSEQ multiplex PCR. The table records fewer than 650,000 clones, around 80% of them present only once. Free of recent acute infections or vaccinations, the donors were healthy HIV-negative adults. Every one of the donors was a Caucasian adult that lived in Nashville, Tennessee. For unsorted samples, genomic DNA was extracted from 94 million or so PBMCs.

The V call is TRBV19, the J call TRBJ2-7; D is ambiguous. This sequence originates from a woman between 40 and 55 years old in good health. Some clones in this sample may be carry-over from other donors' samples. The material sequenced was PBMCs. DNA of the CDR3: TGTGCCAGTAGTATTGAACGGAACCACTACGAGCAGTACTTC. It encodes CASSIERNHYEQYF. The entire variable domain, with the rest obtained from reference TRBV19 and TRBJ2-7, is as follows: DGGITQSPKYLFRKEGQNVTLSCEQNLNHDAMYWYRQDPGQGLRLIYYSQIVNDFQKGDIAEGYSVSREKKESFPLTVTSAQKNPTAFYLCASSIERNHYEQYFGPGTRLTVT.